The source of this TCR beta chain is a study of T cells after somatic rescue of genetic block. This table comes from immunoSEQ multiplex PCR, and its TCRdb copy is limited to in-frame clones, with some not included. Of 100,000 to 120,000 clones in the sample, 90% to 95% were seen once. The V gene's germline CDR1 is SGHNT and CDR2 YYREEE (reference sequence). The CDR3 contains 16 residues. Between the trimmed V and J ends, which lost 4 bases and 4 bases, there was a span of 20 bases. The chain recombines TRBV5-4 with TRBJ2-5, with D possibly being TRBD2 (7 bases). Sequencing used peripheral blood mononuclear cells (PBMCs). The sequence was obtained from a young woman. CDR3: CASSPAGGLSPETQYF. The CDR3 nucleotides read TGTGCCAGCAGCCCCGCCGGGGGGCTTTCCCCAGAGACCCAGTACTTC.